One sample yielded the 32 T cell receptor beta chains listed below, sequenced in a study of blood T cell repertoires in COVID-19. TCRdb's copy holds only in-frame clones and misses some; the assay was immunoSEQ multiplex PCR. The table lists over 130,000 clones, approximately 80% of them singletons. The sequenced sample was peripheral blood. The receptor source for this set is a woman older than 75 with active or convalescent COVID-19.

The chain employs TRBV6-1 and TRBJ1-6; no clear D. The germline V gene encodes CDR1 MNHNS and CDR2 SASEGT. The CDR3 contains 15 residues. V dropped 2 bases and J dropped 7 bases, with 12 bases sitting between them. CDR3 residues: CASSELSGGNSPLHF. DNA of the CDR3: TGTGCCAGCAGTGAACTGTCCGGAGGAAATTCACCCCTCCACTTT.

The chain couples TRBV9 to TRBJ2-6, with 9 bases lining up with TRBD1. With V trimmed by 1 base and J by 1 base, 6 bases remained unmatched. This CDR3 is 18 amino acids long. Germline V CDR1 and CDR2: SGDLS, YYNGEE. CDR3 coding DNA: TGTGCCAGCAGCGTATTTCCGGGACAGGGTTCTGGGGCCAACGTCCTGACTTTC. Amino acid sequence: CASSVFPGQGSGANVLTF.

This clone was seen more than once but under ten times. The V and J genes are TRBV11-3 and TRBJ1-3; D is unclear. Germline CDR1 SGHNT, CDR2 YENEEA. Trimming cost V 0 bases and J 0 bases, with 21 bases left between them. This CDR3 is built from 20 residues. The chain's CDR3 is CASSLDFSYVEISSGNTIYF. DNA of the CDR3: TGTGCCAGCAGCTTAGATTTCTCATATGTGGAGATCTCCTCTGGAAACACCATATATTTT.

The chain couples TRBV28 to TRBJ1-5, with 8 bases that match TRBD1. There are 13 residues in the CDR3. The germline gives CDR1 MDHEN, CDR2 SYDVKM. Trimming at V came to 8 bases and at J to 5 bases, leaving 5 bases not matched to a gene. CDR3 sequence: CASEGQGHQPQHF. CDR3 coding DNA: TGTGCCAGCGAAGGACAGGGCCATCAGCCCCAGCATTTT.

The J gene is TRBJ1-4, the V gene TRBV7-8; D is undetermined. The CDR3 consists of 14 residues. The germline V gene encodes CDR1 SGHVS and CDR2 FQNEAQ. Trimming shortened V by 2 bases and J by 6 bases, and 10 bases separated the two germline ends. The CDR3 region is CASSLYGLDEKLFF. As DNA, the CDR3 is TGTGCCAGCAGCTTATACGGTTTAGATGAAAAACTGTTTTTT. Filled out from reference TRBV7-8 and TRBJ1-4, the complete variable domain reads GAGVSQSPRYKVAKRGQDVALRCDPISGHVSLFWYQQALGQGPEFLTYFQNEAQLDKSGLPSDRFFAERPEGSVSTLKIQRTQQEDSAVYLCASSLYGLDEKLFFGSGTQLSVL.

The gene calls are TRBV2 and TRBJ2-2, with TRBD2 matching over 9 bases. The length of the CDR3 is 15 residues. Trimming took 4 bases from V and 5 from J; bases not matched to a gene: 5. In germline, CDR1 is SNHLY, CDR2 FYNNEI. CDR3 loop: CASSGGSGGTGELFF. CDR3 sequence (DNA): TGTGCCAGCAGTGGAGGTAGCGGGGGTACCGGGGAGCTGTTTTTT.

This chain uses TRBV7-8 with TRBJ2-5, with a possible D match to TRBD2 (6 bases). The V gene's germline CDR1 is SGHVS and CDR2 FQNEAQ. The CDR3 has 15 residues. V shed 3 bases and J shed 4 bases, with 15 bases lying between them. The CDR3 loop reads CASSLGPLALETQYF. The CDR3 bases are TGTGCCAGCAGCTTGGGGCCACTAGCTTTAGAGACCCAGTACTTC.

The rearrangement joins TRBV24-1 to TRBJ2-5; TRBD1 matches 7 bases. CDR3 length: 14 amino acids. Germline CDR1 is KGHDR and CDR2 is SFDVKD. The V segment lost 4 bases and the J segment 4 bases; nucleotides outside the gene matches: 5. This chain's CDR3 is CATSETDRVETQYF. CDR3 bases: TGTGCCACCAGTGAGACCGACAGGGTAGAGACCCAGTACTTC.

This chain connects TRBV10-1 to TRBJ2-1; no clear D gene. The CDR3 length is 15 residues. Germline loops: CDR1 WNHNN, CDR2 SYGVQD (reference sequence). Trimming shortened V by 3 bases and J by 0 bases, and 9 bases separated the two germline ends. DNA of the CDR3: TGCGCCAGCAGTGAAAAAGCTAACTCCTACAATGAGCAGTTCTTC. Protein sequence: CASSEKANSYNEQFF.

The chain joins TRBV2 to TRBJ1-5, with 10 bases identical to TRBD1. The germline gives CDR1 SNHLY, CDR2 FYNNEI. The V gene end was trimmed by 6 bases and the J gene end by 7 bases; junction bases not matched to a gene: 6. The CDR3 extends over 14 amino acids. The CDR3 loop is CASRGTGVLQPQHF. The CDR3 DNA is TGTGCCAGCAGGGGGACAGGGGTTCTCCAGCCCCAGCATTTT.

The CDR3 DNA reads as TGTGCCATCAGTGGGGTAGACGGGGGCTACACCTTC. Amino acid sequence: CAISGVDGGYTF. The chain combines TRBV10-3 with TRBJ1-2; no clear D. Germline CDR1 ENHRY, CDR2 SYGVKD. V lost 4 bases, J lost 8 bases, and 11 bases lay in between. The CDR3 covers 12 residues.

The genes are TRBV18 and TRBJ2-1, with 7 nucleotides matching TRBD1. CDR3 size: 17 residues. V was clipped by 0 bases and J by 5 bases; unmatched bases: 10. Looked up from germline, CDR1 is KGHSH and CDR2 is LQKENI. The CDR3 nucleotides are TGTGCCAGCTCACCACCTACAAAGGACAGGCTCCACAATGAGCAGTTCTTC. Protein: CASSPPTKDRLHNEQFF. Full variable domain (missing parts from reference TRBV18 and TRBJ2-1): NAGVMQNPRHLVRRRGQEARLRCSPMKGHSHVYWYRQLPEEGLKFMVYLQKENIIDESGMPKERFSAEFPKEGPSILRIQQVVRGDSAAYFCASSPPTKDRLHNEQFFGPGTRLTVL.

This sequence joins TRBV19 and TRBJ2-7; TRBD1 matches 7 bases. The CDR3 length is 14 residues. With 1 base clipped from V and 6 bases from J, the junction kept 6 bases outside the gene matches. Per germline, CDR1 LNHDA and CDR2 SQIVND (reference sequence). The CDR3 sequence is CASSIGNDRAEQYF. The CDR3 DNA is TGTGCCAGTAGTATAGGTAACGACAGGGCCGAGCAGTACTTC.

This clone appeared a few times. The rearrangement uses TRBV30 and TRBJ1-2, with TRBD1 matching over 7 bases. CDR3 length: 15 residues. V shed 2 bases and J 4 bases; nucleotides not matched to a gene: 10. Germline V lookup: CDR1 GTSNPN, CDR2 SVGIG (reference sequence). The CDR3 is CAWSPAGQFIYGYTF. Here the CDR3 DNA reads TGTGCCTGGAGTCCCGCGGGACAGTTTATCTATGGCTACACCTTC.

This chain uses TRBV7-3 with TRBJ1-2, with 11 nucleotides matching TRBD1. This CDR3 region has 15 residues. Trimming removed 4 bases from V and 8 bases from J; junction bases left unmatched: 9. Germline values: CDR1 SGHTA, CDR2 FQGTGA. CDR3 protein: CASSSDRGPLGGYTF. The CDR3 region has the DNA TGTGCCAGCAGCTCGGACAGGGGGCCCCTCGGGGGCTACACCTTC.

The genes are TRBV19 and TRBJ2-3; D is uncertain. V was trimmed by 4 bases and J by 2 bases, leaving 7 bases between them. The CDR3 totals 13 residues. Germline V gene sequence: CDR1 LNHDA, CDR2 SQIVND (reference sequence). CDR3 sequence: CASSTIVTDTQYF. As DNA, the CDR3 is TGTGCCAGTAGTACTATCGTCACAGATACGCAGTATTTT.

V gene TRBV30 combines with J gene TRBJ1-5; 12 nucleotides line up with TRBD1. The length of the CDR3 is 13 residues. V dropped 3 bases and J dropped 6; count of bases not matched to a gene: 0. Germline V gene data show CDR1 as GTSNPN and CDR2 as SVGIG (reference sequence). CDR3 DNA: TGTGCCTGGAGGGGACAGGGGGCTCAGCCCCAGCATTTT. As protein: CAWRGQGAQPQHF.

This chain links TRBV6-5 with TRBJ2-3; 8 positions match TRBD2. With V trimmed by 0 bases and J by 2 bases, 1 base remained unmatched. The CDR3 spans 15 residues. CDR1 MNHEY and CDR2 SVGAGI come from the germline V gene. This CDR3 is CASSYSTSDTDTQYF. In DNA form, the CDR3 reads TGTGCCAGCAGTTACTCGACTAGCGACACAGATACGCAGTATTTT.

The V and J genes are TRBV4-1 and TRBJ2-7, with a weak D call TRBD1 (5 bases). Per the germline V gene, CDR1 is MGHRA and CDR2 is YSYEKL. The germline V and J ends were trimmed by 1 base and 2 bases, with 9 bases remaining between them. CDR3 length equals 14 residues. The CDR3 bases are TGCGCCAGCAGCCAAGGACAGCAAACCTACGAGCAGTACTTC. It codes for CASSQGQQTYEQYF.

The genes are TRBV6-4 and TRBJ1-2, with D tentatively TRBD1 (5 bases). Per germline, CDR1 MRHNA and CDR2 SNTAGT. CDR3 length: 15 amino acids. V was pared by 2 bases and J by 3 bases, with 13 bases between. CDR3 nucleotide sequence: TGTGCCAGCAGTGACACAGGCTCGGTTGACTATGGCTACACCTTC. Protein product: CASSDTGSVDYGYTF.

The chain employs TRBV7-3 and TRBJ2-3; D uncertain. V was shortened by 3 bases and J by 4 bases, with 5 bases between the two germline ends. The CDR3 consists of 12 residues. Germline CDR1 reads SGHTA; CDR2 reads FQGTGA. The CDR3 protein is CASSFPADTQYF. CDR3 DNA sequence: TGTGCCAGCAGCTTCCCCGCAGATACGCAGTATTTT.

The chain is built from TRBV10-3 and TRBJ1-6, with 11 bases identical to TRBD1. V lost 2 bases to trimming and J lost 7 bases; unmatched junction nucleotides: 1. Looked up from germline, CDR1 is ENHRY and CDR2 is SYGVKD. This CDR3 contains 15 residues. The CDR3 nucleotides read TGTGCCATCAGTGAGGGACAGGGGGCAAATTCACCCCTCCACTTT. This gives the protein CAISEGQGANSPLHF.

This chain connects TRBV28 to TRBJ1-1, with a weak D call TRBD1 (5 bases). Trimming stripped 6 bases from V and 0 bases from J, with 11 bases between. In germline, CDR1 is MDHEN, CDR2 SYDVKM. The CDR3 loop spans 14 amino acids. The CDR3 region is CASSNDRMNTEAFF. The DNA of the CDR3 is TGTGCCAGCAGCAACGACAGAATGAACACTGAAGCTTTCTTT.

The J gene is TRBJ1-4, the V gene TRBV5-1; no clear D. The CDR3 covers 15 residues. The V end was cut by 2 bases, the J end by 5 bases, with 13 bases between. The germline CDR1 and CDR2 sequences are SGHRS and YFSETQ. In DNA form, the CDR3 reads TGCGCCAGCAGCTTCACCCCGGGAACAAATGAAAAACTGTTTTTT. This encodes CASSFTPGTNEKLFF.

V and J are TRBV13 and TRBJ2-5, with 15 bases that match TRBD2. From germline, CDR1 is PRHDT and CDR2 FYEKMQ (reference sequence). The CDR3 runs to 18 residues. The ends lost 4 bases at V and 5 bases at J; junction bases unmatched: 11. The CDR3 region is CASSSARTSGGAWETQYF. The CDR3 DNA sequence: TGTGCCAGCAGCTCCGCACGGACTAGCGGGGGGGCATGGGAGACCCAGTACTTC.

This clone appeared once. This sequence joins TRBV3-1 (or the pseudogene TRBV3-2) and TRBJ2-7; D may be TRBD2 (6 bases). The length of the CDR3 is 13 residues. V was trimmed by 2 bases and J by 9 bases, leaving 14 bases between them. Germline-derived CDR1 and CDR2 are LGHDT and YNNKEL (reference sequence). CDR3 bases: TGTGCCAGCAGCCAAAGGGCGGAAGCGGGGCAGTACTTC. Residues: CASSQRAEAGQYF.

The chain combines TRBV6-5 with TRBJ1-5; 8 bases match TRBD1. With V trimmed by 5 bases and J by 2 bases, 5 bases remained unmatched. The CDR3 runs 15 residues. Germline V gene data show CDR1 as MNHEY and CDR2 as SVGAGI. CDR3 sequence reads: CASSRTGSGNQPQHF. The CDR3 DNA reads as TGTGCCAGCAGTCGGACAGGGTCTGGCAATCAGCCCCAGCATTTT.

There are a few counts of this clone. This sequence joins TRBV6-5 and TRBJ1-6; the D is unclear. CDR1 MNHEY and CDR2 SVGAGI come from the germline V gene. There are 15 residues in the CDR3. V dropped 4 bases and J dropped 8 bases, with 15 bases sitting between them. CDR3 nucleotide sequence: TGTGCCAGCAGTTTAGGCAGGCTCCAAGATTCACCCCTCCACTTT. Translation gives CASSLGRLQDSPLHF.

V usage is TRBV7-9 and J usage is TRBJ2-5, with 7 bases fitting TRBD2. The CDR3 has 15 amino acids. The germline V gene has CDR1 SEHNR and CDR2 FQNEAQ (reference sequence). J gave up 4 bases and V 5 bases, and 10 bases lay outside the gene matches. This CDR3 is CASSLSTGTTETQYF. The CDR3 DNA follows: TGTGCCAGCAGCCTATCAACCGGGACTACAGAGACCCAGTACTTC.

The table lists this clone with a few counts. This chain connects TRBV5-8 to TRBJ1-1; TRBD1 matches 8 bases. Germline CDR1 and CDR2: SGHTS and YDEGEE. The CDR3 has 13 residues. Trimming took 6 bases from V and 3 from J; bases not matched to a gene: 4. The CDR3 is CASTRDRHTEAFF. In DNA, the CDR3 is TGTGCCAGCACCCGGGACAGGCACACTGAAGCTTTCTTT. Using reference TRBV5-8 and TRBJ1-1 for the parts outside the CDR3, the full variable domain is EAGVTQSPTHLIKTRGQQATLRCSPISGHTSVYWYQQALGLGLQFLLWYDEGEERNRGNFPPRFSGRQFPNYSSELNVNALELEDSALYLCASTRDRHTEAFFGQGTRLTVV.

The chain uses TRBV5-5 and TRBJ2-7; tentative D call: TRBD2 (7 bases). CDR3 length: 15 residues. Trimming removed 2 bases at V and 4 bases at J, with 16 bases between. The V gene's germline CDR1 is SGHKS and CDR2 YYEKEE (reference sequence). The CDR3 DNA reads TGTGCCAGCAGCTTCTCGGGGGGCACGAGTTACGAGCAGTACTTC. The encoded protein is CASSFSGGTSYEQYF.

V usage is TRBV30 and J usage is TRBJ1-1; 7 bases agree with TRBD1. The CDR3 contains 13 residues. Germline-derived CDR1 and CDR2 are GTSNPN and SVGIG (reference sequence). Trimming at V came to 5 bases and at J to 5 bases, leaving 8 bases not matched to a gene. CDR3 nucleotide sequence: TGTGCCTGGTCGTACAGGGGAGGAACTGAAGCTTTCTTT. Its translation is CAWSYRGGTEAFF.